This is a list of T cell receptor beta chains from one sample in a study of T cell repertoires in cytomegalovirus infection. MiXCR, applied by TCRdb to the reads, yields one record per CDR3 protein. The data show fewer than 80,000 distinct CDR3 sequences, with 3.5% to 4.5% seen just once and 3.5% to 5% held by the top ten. The sequencing sample was made of PBMCs. All receptors come from a human donor in good health (CMV status not recorded). Some clones in this sample may be carry-over from other donors' samples. The conserved cysteine and the conserved F or W are not part of the CDR3 here. A D gene is named only where the DNA matches it firmly.

TRBV6-2/TRBV6-3	12	NA	TRBJ1-1	ASSPPRVRTEAF
TRBV14	16	NA	TRBJ2-3	ASSRKIPAPGRVDTQY
TRBV4-1	13	NA	TRBJ2-2	ASSPFGSNTGELF
TRBV12-3/TRBV12-4	11	NA	TRBJ1-1	ASSRQQGIEAF
TRBV4-2	13	TRBD1	TRBJ1-5	ASSRTGGADQPQH
TRBV3-1	12	TRBD1	TRBJ2-5	ASSRRTGQETQY
TRBV7-8	13	NA	TRBJ2-1	ASSSRLQKYNEQF
TRBV28	12	TRBD1	TRBJ2-1	ASSRDRYYNEQF
TRBV7-2	10	NA	TRBJ1-6	ASSSDHPPLH
TRBV12-3/TRBV12-4	11	NA	TRBJ1-5	ASSFRVNQPQH
TRBV20-1	17	TRBD2	TRBJ2-3	SARDPLAGYPTRPDTQY